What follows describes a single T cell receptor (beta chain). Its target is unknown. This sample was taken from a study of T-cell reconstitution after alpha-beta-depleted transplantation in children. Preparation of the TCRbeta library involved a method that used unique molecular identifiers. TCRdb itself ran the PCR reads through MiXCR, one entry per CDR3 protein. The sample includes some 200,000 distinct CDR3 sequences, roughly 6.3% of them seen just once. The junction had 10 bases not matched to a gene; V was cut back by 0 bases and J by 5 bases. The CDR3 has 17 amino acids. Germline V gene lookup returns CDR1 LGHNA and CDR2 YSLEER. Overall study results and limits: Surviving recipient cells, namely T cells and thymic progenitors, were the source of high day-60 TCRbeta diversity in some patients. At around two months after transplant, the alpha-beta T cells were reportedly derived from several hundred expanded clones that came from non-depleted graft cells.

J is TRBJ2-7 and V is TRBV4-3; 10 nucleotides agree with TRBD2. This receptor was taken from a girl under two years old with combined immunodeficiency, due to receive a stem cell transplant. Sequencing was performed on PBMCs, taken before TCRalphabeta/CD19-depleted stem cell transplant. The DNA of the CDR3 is TGCGCCAGCAGCCAAGATCGGCAGCGGGAGGGTCCGAACGAGCAGTACTTC. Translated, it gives CASSQDRQREGPNEQYF.